A single sample gave rise to the 24 T cell receptor beta chains below, sequenced in a study of glioma-infiltrating T cells. Amplification of TCR alpha and beta CDR3 regions from RNA used iRepertoire nested multiplex PCR. TCRdb re-derived calls from the multiplex PCR reads in MiXCR, one entry per CDR3 protein. This sample has 100,000 to 150,000 distinct CDR3 sequences, with approximately 25% found just once. Sequenced input: glioma tissue, nonneoplastic brain tissue, or PBMCs (not recorded which). These receptors all stem from a human donor with low-grade glioma or glioblastoma, undergoing nonglioma brain surgery, or in good health (not recorded which).

The rearrangement links TRBV29-1 to TRBJ2-5; 10 bases match TRBD2. CDR3 length equals 15 residues. CDR1 and CDR2 (germline): SQVTM, ANQGSEA. The V segment lost 4 bases and the J segment 4 bases; nucleotides outside the gene matches: 9. The CDR3 loop reads CSVGWLAGVLETQYF. CDR3 DNA sequence: TGCAGCGTTGGGTGGCTAGCGGGAGTTTTAGAGACCCAGTACTTC.

This sequence joins TRBV3-1 and TRBJ2-1; 15 bases match TRBD2. The germline CDR1 and CDR2 sequences are LGHDT and YNNKEL (reference sequence). The CDR3 extends over 18 amino acids. With V trimmed by 0 bases and J by 4 bases, 4 bases remained unmatched. The CDR3, as DNA: TGTGCCAGCAGCCAAGATATGGGACTAGCGGGAGGTTACAATGAGCAGTTCTTC. Protein sequence: CASSQDMGLAGGYNEQFF.

This clonotype was detected ten times or more. The chain recombines TRBV27 with TRBJ1-2; no definite D call. Germline values: CDR1 MNHEY, CDR2 SMNVEV (reference sequence). V was trimmed by 3 bases and J by 2 bases, leaving 10 bases between them. There are 14 residues in the CDR3. This CDR3 is CASSFGVENYGYTF. The CDR3, as DNA: TGTGCCAGCAGTTTTGGCGTCGAGAACTATGGCTACACCTTC.

Remarks on this clonotype: The junction differs from germline at one of its ends, possibly a read error. The gene calls are TRBV6-2 or TRBV6-3 and TRBJ2-1, with D possibly TRBD1 on 5 matching bases. The CDR3 has 16 amino acids. Germline CDR1 is MNHEY and CDR2 is SVGEGT. The CDR3 region is CASSYRTPRQRNEQSF. The CDR3 bases are TGTGCCAGCAGTTACAGGACCCCGAGACAGAGGAATGAGCAGTCCTTC.

Turning to this clonotype: This clone may be a read error of a much larger clone one base away. The V call is TRBV28, the J call TRBJ2-7; D remains ambiguous. Germline CDR1 and CDR2: MDHEN and SYDVKM. This CDR3 comprises 12 residues. The ends were cut back, 5 bases at V and 11 bases at J, with 16 bases in the middle. In DNA form, the CDR3 reads TGTGCCAGCAGTGCTGATCAAAAGGCGAAGTACTTC. Its translation is CASSADQKAKYF.

The chain carries TRBV29-1 and TRBJ2-2, with unresolved D. The CDR3 consists of 12 residues. Germline V lookup: CDR1 SQVTM, CDR2 ANQGSEA. Deletions cut 3 bases from V and 11 bases from J, with 13 bases between. The CDR3 DNA reads TGCAGCGTTGATGTGACTCGAGGAGAGCTGTTTTTT. Translated: CSVDVTRGELFF.

This clonotype was seen only a few times. This may be a read error: a much more frequent sequence differs by one nucleotide. The CDR3 sequence is CASRLYAGTEQFF. In nucleotides, the CDR3 is TGTGCCAGCAGACTTTATGCCGGGACAGAGCAGTTCTTC. The V gene is TRBV2, the J gene TRBJ2-1, with a possible D match to TRBD1 (6 bases). The CDR3 totals 13 residues. V lost 6 bases to trimming and J lost 10 bases, with 16 bases between them. Germline V CDR1 and CDR2: SNHLY, FYNNEI.

As regards this clonotype: A clone one base away is much larger, so this may be a read error. The genes are TRBV12-3 or TRBV12-4 and TRBJ2-7; 8 positions match TRBD2. The CDR3 loop spans 13 amino acids. CDR3 coding DNA: TGTGCCGGCAGTTTCGCGGGGGGTAGCGAGCAGTACTTC. Its protein product is CAGSFAGGSEQYF.

Concerning this clonotype: At one boundary the junction diverges from the germline segment, which might be a read error. V and J are TRBV2 and TRBJ2-6; D possibly corresponds to TRBD1 (5 bases). CDR3 length equals 17 residues. Looked up from germline, CDR1 is SNHLY and CDR2 is FYNNEI. The CDR3 region has the DNA TGTGCCAGCAGTGATGGTCCCTCTATCTCTGGGGCCAAAGTCCTGACTTTC. The encoded protein is CASSDGPSISGAKVLTF.

Comment on this clonotype: Since a much larger clone is just one base distant, this may be a read error. This chain connects TRBV19 to TRBJ1-5, with D uncertain. The germline gives CDR1 LNHDA, CDR2 SQIVND (reference sequence). CDR3 length equals 15 residues. The CDR3, as DNA: TGTGCCAGTAGTCATTCTGGCAGGCCGAATCAGCCCAAGCATTTT. Residues: CASSHSGRPNQPKHF.

This clonotype was counted ten times or more. The chain recombines TRBV10-3 with TRBJ1-2; TRBD1 matches at 7 bases. Germline lookup yields CDR1 ENHRY and CDR2 SYGVKD. The V segment lost 7 bases and the J segment 0 bases; nucleotides outside the gene matches: 8. The CDR3 extends over 15 amino acids. CDR3 in amino acids: CAITIGQAPNYGYTF. Written as DNA, the CDR3 is TGTGCCATCACTATAGGACAGGCCCCTAACTATGGCTACACCTTC.

This clonotype came up a few times. A read error may explain this, as a much larger clone is one base away. The J gene is TRBJ2-5, the V gene TRBV28, with 7 bases fitting TRBD1. Trimming cost V 5 bases and J 2 bases; bases outside gene matches: 11. Per the germline V gene, CDR1 is MDHEN and CDR2 is SYDVKM. The CDR3 is made up of 16 amino acids. The CDR3 spells CASSHSGTETQETQYF. The CDR3 DNA reads as TGTGCCAGCAGTCACTCCGGGACAGAGACTCAAGAGACCCAGTACTTC. The variable domain in full, with the rest retrieved from reference TRBV28 and TRBJ2-5, is DVKVTQSSRYLVKRTGEKVFLECVQDMDHENMFWYRQDPGLGLRLIYFSYDVKMKEKGDIPEGYSVSREKKERFSLILESASTNQTSMYLCASSHSGTETQETQYFGPGTRLLVL.

Details on this clonotype: This may arise from a read error, as a much more abundant clone is one base away. V is TRBV6-1 and J is TRBJ1-2, with 7 bases lining up with TRBD1. The CDR3 totals 16 residues. Germline values: CDR1 MNHNS, CDR2 SASEGT. The CDR3 reads CASRRDSMFSNCGYTF. Written as DNA, the CDR3 is TGTGCCAGCAGACGGGACAGTATGTTTTCTAACTGTGGCTACACCTTC.

This clonotype has at least ten counts. CDR3 residues: CASSYGQLSYNEQFF. The CDR3 DNA reads as TGTGCCAGCAGTTACGGGCAGCTCTCCTACAATGAGCAGTTCTTC. The V call is TRBV6-6, the J call TRBJ2-1; no definite D call. Trimming shortened V by 2 bases and J by 0 bases, and 8 bases separated the two germline ends. This CDR3 is built from 15 residues. Germline V gene sequence: CDR1 MNHNY, CDR2 SVGAGI (reference sequence).

With respect to this clonotype: Compared with germline, one end of the junction differs, possibly owing to a read error. The chain has TRBV27 and TRBJ1-1, with no clear D. There are 13 residues in the CDR3. Looked up from germline, CDR1 is MNHEY and CDR2 is SMNVEV (reference sequence). The DNA of the CDR3 is TGTGCCAGCAGTTTAGGATCGGCCACTGGAGCTTTATTT. Translating it yields CASSLGSATGALF.

In its sample, this clonotype was seen many times. The chain has TRBV28 and TRBJ1-2; D perhaps matches TRBD1 (6 bases). Per the germline V gene, CDR1 is MDHEN and CDR2 is SYDVKM. The V gene lost 8 bases and the J gene lost 4 bases, with 17 bases spanning the gap. The CDR3 sequence is 14 residues long. The CDR3, as DNA: TGTGCCAGCGGCCAAGAGGGGGACTTCTATGGCTACACCTTC. This encodes CASGQEGDFYGYTF.

The genes are TRBV12-3 or TRBV12-4 and TRBJ2-5; D is ambiguous. V lost 2 bases and J lost 1, with 8 bases in between. The CDR3 contains 14 residues. The CDR3 loop reads CASSLTWIQETQYF. CDR3 nucleotides: TGTGCCAGCAGTTTAACGTGGATCCAAGAGACCCAGTACTTC.

This clonotype was recorded a few times. This chain joins TRBV5-1 and TRBJ2-2, with D uncertain. The CDR3 loop spans 13 amino acids. V lost 0 bases and J lost 7, with 7 bases in between. From germline, CDR1 is SGHRS and CDR2 YFSETQ. CDR3 nucleotide sequence: TGCGCCAGCAGCTTGGTCCATAACGGGGAGCTGTTTTTT. Amino acids: CASSLVHNGELFF.

This rearrangement joins TRBV12-3 or TRBV12-4 to TRBJ2-7; 9 nucleotides match TRBD2. The CDR3 totals 14 residues. V lost 7 bases, J lost 1 base, and 5 bases stayed unmatched. The CDR3 is CASTEREASYEQYF. CDR3 DNA sequence: TGTGCCAGCACGGAGCGGGAGGCTTCCTACGAGCAGTACTTC.

In its sample, this clonotype was seen many times. J is TRBJ2-5 and V is TRBV27; a weak D match, TRBD2 (5 bases). Trimming took 3 bases from V and 4 from J, leaving 9 bases between them. This CDR3 contains 13 residues. Germline V gene sequence: CDR1 MNHEY, CDR2 SMNVEV (reference sequence). CDR3 nucleotide sequence: TGTGCCAGCAGTTTCACTAGTCGAGAGACCCAGTACTTC. It codes for CASSFTSRETQYF.

This clonotype occurred many times. The chain joins TRBV6-1 to TRBJ2-4; D may be TRBD2 (6 bases). Germline CDR1 MNHNS, CDR2 SASEGT. V was clipped by 6 bases and J by 5 bases, with 17 bases between them. The CDR3 totals 15 residues. CDR3 in amino acids: CASSPPRGGENIQYF. CDR3 coding DNA: TGTGCCAGCAGCCCGCCGCGCGGCGGGGAAAACATTCAGTACTTC.

This clonotype was observed at least ten times. The chain uses TRBV20-1 and TRBJ1-3; D may be TRBD1 (6 bases). The V gene lost 5 bases and the J gene lost 3 bases, with 17 bases spanning the gap. The length of the CDR3 is 15 residues. Germline V gene lookup returns CDR1 DFQATT and CDR2 SNEGSKA (reference sequence). The CDR3 is CSALSGTTFGNTIYF. CDR3 DNA sequence: TGCAGTGCTCTTTCCGGGACAACCTTTGGAAACACCATATATTTT.

This clonotype came up once. This may come from a read error, since a much larger clone is one base off. J is TRBJ1-4 and V is TRBV10-3, with D maybe TRBD1 (5 bases). CDR1 and CDR2 (germline): ENHRY, SYGVKD. V was pared by 7 bases and J by 5 bases, with 11 bases between. The CDR3 totals 13 residues. The CDR3 is CAIIVDRNEKLFF. CDR3 sequence (DNA): TGTGCCATCATTGTCGACAGAAATGAAAAACTGTTTTTT.

This clonotype was seen repeatedly, ten times or more. V is TRBV12-3 or TRBV12-4 and J is TRBJ2-1; maybe TRBD2 (5 bases). The CDR3 has 13 amino acids. Trimming removed 6 bases at V and 4 bases at J, with 10 bases between. The CDR3 loop reads CASRSTGYNEQFF. CDR3 DNA sequence: TGTGCCAGCAGGTCAACGGGGTACAATGAGCAGTTCTTC.